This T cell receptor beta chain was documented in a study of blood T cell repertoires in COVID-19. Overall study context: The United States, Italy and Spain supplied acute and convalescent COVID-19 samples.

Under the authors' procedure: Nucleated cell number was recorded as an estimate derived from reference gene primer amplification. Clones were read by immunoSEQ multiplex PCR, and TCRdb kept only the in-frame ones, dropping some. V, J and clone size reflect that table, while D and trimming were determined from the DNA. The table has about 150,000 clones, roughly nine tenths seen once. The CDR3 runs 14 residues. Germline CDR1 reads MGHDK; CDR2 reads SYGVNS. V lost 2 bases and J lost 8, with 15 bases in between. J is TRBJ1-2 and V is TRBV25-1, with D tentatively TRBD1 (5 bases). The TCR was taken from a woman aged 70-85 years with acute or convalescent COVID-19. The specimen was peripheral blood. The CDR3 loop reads CASSEPGALGGYTF. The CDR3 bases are TGTGCCAGCAGTGAACCTGGGGCCCTGGGGGGCTACACCTTC.